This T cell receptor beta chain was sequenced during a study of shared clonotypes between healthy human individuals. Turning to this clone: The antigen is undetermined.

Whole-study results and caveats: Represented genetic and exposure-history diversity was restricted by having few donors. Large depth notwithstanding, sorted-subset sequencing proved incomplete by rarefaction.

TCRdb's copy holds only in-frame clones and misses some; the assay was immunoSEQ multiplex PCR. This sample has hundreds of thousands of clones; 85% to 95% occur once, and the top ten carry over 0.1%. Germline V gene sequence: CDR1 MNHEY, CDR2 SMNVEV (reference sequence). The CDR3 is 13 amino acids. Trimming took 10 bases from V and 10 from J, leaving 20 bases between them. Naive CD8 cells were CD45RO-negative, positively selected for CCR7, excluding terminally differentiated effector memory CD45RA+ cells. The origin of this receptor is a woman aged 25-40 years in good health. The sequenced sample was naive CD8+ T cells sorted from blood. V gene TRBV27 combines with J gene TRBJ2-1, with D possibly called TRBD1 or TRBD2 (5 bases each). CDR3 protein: CATWDDDWREQFF. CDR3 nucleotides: TGTGCCACATGGGACGACGATTGGAGGGAGCAGTTCTTC.